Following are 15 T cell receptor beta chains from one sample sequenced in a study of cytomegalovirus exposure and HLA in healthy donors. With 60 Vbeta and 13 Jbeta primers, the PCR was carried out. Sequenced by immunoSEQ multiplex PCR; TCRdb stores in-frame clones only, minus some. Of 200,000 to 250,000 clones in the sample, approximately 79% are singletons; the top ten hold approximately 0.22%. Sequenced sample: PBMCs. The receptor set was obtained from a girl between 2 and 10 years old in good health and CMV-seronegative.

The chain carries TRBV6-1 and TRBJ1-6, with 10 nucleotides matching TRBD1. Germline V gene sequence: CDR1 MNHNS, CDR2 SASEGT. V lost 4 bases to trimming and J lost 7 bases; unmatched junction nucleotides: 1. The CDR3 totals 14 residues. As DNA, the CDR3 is TGTGCCAGCAGTGCGGACAGGGGGAATTCACCCCTCCACTTT. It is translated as CASSADRGNSPLHF.

CDR3 in amino acids: CASRGGLAGDEQFF. The CDR3 nucleotides read TGTGCCAGCAGGGGGGGACTAGCGGGTGATGAGCAGTTCTTC. The chain recombines TRBV2 with TRBJ2-1; 12 bases map to TRBD2. CDR3 length: 14 residues. Per the germline V gene, CDR1 is SNHLY and CDR2 is FYNNEI. With 6 bases clipped from V and 8 bases from J, the junction kept 5 bases outside the gene matches.

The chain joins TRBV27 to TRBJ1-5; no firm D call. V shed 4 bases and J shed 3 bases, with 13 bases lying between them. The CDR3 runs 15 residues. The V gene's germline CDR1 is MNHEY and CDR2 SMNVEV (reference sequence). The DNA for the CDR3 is TGTGCCAGCAGTTCCCTAAACGGGATCAATCAGCCCCAGCATTTT. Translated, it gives CASSSLNGINQPQHF.

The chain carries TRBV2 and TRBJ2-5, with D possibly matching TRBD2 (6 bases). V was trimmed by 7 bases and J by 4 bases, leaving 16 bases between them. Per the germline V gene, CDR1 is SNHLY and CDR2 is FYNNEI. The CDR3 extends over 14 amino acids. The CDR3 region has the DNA TGTGCCAGCATGGGGGGAACACGTGGAGAGACCCAGTACTTC. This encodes CASMGGTRGETQYF.

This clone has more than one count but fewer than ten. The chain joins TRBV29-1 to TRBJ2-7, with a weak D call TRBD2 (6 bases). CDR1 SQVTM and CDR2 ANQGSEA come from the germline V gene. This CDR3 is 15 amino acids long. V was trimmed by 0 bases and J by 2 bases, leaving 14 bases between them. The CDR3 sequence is CSVEDLQGLPYEQYF. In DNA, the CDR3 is TGCAGCGTTGAAGATCTTCAGGGACTTCCCTACGAGCAGTACTTC.

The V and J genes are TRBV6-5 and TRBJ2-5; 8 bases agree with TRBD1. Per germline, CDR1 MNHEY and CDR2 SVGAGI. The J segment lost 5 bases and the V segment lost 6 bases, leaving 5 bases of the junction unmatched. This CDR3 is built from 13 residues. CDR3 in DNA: TGTGCCAGCAGCGCAGGGGGCGGTGAGACCCAGTACTTC. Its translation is CASSAGGGETQYF.

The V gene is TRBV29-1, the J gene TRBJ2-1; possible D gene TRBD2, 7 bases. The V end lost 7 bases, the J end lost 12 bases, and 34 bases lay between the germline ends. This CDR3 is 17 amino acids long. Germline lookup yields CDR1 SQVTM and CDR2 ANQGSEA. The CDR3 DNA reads TGCAGCGCCCGTCCGGCCCTAGCCGGAGGGGGGGGCCTAGGGCAGTTCTTC. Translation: CSARPALAGGGGLGQFF.

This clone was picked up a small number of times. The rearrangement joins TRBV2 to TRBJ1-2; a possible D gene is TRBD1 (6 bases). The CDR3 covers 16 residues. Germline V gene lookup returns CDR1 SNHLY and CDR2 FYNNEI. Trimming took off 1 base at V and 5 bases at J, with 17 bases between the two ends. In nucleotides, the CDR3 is TGTGCCAGCAGTGAAGAGTCAGGGGTTGCCATGTATGGCTACACCTTC. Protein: CASSEESGVAMYGYTF.

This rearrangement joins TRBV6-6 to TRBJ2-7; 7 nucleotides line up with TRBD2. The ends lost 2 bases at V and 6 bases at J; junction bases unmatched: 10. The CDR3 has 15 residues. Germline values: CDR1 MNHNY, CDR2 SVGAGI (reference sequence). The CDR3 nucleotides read TGTGCCAGCAGTTACATGGCAGGTTTAGCGGGCGAGCAGTACTTC. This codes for CASSYMAGLAGEQYF.

Here the CDR3 DNA reads TGTGCCAGCAGTGACAAAAGACAGGGGTGGTACTTC. Translating it yields CASSDKRQGWYF. The rearrangement uses TRBV6-6 and TRBJ2-7; TRBD1 matches at 8 bases. V shed 5 bases, J shed 12 bases, and the junction held 9 bases outside the gene matches. Germline V CDR1 and CDR2: MNHNY, SVGAGI (reference sequence). This CDR3 region has 12 residues.

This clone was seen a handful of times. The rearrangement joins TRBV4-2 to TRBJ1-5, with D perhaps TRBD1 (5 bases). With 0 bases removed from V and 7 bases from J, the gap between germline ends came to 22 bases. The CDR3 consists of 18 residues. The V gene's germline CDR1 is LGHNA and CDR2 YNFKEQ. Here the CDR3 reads CASSQDPGGRKGSQPQHF. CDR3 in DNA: TGTGCCAGCAGCCAAGACCCGGGGGGTAGGAAGGGGAGCCAGCCCCAGCATTTT.

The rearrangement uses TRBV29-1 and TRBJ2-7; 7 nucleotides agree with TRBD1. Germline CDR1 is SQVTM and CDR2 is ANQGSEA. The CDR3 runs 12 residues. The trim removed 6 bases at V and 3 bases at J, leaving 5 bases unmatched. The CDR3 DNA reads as TGCAGCGTCCGGACAGGCTACTACGAGCAGTACTTC. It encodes CSVRTGYYEQYF.

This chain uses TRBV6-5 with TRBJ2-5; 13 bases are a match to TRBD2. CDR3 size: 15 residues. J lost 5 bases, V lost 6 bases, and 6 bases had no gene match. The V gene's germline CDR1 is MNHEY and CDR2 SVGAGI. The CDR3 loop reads CASSWTSGGGETQYF. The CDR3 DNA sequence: TGTGCCAGCAGCTGGACTAGCGGGGGCGGGGAGACCCAGTACTTC.

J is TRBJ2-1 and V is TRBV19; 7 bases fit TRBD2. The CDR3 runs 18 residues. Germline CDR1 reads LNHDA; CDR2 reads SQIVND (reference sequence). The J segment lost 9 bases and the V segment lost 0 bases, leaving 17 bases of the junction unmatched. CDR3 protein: CASSIDPSGEGLQSEQFF. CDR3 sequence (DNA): TGTGCCAGTAGTATAGATCCTTCGGGGGAGGGCCTCCAAAGTGAGCAGTTCTTC.

The CDR3 DNA reads as TGTGCCAGCAGTGAAGCAAACAGGGTTGGCAATCAGCCCCAGCATTTT. This translates into CASSEANRVGNQPQHF. The J gene is TRBJ1-5, the V gene TRBV6-1; weak D call: TRBD1 (6 bases). With 0 bases removed from V and 2 bases from J, the gap between germline ends came to 11 bases. The CDR3 runs 16 residues. The germline V gene encodes CDR1 MNHNS and CDR2 SASEGT.